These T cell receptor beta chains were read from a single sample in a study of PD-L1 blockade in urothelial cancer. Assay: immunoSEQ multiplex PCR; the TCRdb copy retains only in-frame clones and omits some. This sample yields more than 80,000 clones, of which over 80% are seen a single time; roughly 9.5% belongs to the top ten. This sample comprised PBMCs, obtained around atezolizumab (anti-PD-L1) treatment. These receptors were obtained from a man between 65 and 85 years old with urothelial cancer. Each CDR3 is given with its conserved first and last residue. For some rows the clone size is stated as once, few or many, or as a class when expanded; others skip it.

CDR3aa: CASSARTSGNTGELFF
v_gene: TRBV7-3
j_gene: TRBJ2-2
abundance: -

CDR3aa: CASSQDHAAEETQYF
v_gene: TRBV4-1
j_gene: TRBJ2-5
abundance: -

CDR3aa: CASSPAAGYEQYF
v_gene: TRBV7-2
j_gene: TRBJ2-7
abundance: -

CDR3aa: CASSPWTSGVKETQYF
v_gene: TRBV9
j_gene: TRBJ2-5
abundance: -

CDR3aa: CASSLGPTGRETQYF
v_gene: TRBV5-1
j_gene: TRBJ2-5
abundance: -

CDR3aa: CSVEDFEVGYGYTF
v_gene: TRBV29-1
j_gene: TRBJ1-2
abundance: few

CDR3aa: CASSGGTGSMNTEAFF
v_gene: TRBV9
j_gene: TRBJ1-1
abundance: -

CDR3aa: CASSFNGGGAGEQFF
v_gene: TRBV11-2
j_gene: TRBJ2-1
abundance: -

CDR3aa: CASSPNRDTSSGNTIYF
v_gene: TRBV18
j_gene: TRBJ1-3
abundance: once

CDR3aa: CASSHLGDEQFF
v_gene: TRBV4-2
j_gene: TRBJ2-1
abundance: -

CDR3aa: CASSLGGGAESETQYF
v_gene: TRBV11-1
j_gene: TRBJ2-5
abundance: few

CDR3aa: CASRGGTGGIYEQYF
v_gene: TRBV6-1
j_gene: TRBJ2-7
abundance: -

CDR3aa: CASNLNYGYTF
v_gene: TRBV5-8
j_gene: TRBJ1-2
abundance: -

CDR3aa: CASSPQGGGYEQYF
v_gene: TRBV2
j_gene: TRBJ2-7
abundance: -

CDR3aa: CASSYEMNTEAFF
v_gene: TRBV11-3
j_gene: TRBJ1-1
abundance: -

CDR3aa: CASSPGTATLITDTQYF
v_gene: TRBV5-1
j_gene: TRBJ2-3
abundance: -

CDR3aa: CASSLGESGYTF
v_gene: TRBV5-6
j_gene: TRBJ1-2
abundance: -

CDR3aa: CASSTRGGGTEAFF
v_gene: TRBV4-2
j_gene: TRBJ1-1
abundance: -

CDR3aa: CASSVAAYNEQFF
v_gene: TRBV9
j_gene: TRBJ2-1
abundance: -

CDR3aa: CASSEGPGGVKNTEAFF
v_gene: TRBV2
j_gene: TRBJ1-1
abundance: -

CDR3aa: CASSLMTGPHTEAFF
v_gene: TRBV7-8
j_gene: TRBJ1-1
abundance: once

CDR3aa: CASSPTGPGGNQPQHF
v_gene: TRBV18
j_gene: TRBJ1-5
abundance: -

CDR3aa: CASSLDVLARAVNTGELFF
v_gene: TRBV5-1
j_gene: TRBJ2-2
abundance: -

CDR3aa: CASRGGQGRTEAFF
v_gene: TRBV6-1
j_gene: TRBJ1-1
abundance: -

CDR3aa: CASSLSGQNTDTQYF
v_gene: TRBV7-2
j_gene: TRBJ2-3
abundance: -